The clone carrying this T cell receptor beta chain occurred a few times. This sample is drawn from a study of T cell responses to AZD1222 COVID-19 vaccine. The CDR3 totals 15 residues. The germline CDR1 and CDR2 sequences are LGHDT and YNNKEL (reference sequence). V shed 5 bases and J shed 1 base, with 11 bases lying between them. The table came from immunoSEQ multiplex PCR; TCRdb's copy has only in-frame clones and leaves some out. The sample has 100,000 to 150,000 clones, 65% to 90% seen once. The rearrangement uses TRBV3-1 (or the pseudogene TRBV3-2) and TRBJ2-2, with D unresolved. Sequencing used peripheral blood, obtained 28 days after the second AZD1222 dose. This sequence was found in an adult who received the AZD1222 COVID-19 vaccine. CDR3 sequence (DNA): TGTGCCAGCAGCTACCTTAGTTGGAACACCGGGGAGCTGTTTTTT. Translating gives CASSYLSWNTGELFF.